This T cell receptor beta chain is drawn from a study of PD-1 blockade in classical Hodgkin lymphoma. Study-level findings and limits: Baseline TCR diversity was reportedly lower in newly diagnosed patients than healthy donors.

V was pared by 2 bases and J by 8 bases, with 6 bases of the junction left unmatched. This CDR3 contains 14 residues. From germline, CDR1 is LNHDA and CDR2 SQIVND (reference sequence). Data came from immunoSEQ multiplex PCR; TCRdb stores just in-frame clones and leaves some out. Of roughly 17,000 clones detected, 83% appear once; the ten largest clones hold approximately 12%. Described time point: cycle 4 day 1 (C4D1), after more than 5 weeks of nivolumab. Every single patient, without exception, relapsed after autologous stem cell transplantation, and brentuximab vedotin exposure varied. The study recorded best responses of complete response, partial response or progressive disease. Concerning this clone itself: The antigen remains undetermined.

The source of this sequence is a human donor with classical Hodgkin lymphoma. The source material was peripheral blood mononuclear cells (PBMCs), sampled before the fourth cycle of nivolumab. This chain links TRBV19 with TRBJ2-1, with 7 positions matching TRBD2. CDR3 DNA sequence: TGTGCCAGTAGTATACGAGCGGGGAGGGATGAGCAGTTCTTC. This codes for CASSIRAGRDEQFF.